This T cell receptor (beta chain) was recorded in a study of blood T cells in healthy people across ages. Study observations and caveats: Compared with aged donors, long-lived donors showed fewer expanded clones, suggesting selection. Per million T cells, the diversity of TCR beta decreased roughly linearly as age advanced. Using unsorted PBMCs precluded a conclusive naive versus antigen-experienced comparison.

Germline V CDR1 and CDR2: MDHEN, SYDVKM. The CDR3 runs 14 residues. Through a sample-barcoded 5' primer and a J-beta primer mix, a second PCR was run for about 7 to 12 cycles. Each cDNA was tagged by a template-switch adaptor containing 12 random nucleotides. TCRdb reprocessed the 5' RACE reads with MiXCR, giving one entry per CDR3 protein. The data hold about 1.6 million distinct CDR3 sequences, with roughly 30% observed a single time. Worth noting for this clonotype: Its antigen is not identified. One end of the junction varies from germline; a read error may be responsible.

The genes are TRBV28 and TRBJ2-7; D unclear. Sequencing was performed on blood. The TCR comes from a woman aged 25-40 years in good health. The CDR3 DNA reads as TGTGCCAACAGTCCCGAGGCCATAAACTACGAGCAGTACTTC. This gives the protein CANSPEAINYEQYF.